This is a list of T cell receptor beta chains from one sample in a study of T cell responses to AZD1222 COVID-19 vaccine. Some clones are missing from TCRdb's copy, which holds only in-frame ones; the method was immunoSEQ multiplex PCR. The sample records about 260,000 clones, more than 85% being singletons. This material consisted of peripheral blood, taken on day 0 of AZD1222 vaccination. The receptor source for this set is an adult in good health. The CDR3 runs from the conserved cysteine through the conserved F or W. A D gene is named only where the DNA matches it firmly. Size is omitted from some rows. Given values are once, few, many or a class for expanded clones.

TRBV2	TRBJ1-1	TRBD1	.	CASSVDRMNTEAFF	TGTGCCAGCAGTGTGGACAGGATGAACACTGAAGCTTTCTTT
TRBV5-1	TRBJ1-1	.	.	CASSPGGWDTEAFF	TGCGCCAGCAGCCCGGGAGGGTGGGACACTGAAGCTTTCTTT
TRBV7-2	TRBJ1-5	.	.	CASSFYNQPQHF	TGTGCCAGCAGCTTTTACAATCAGCCCCAGCATTTT
TRBV18	TRBJ1-2	.	.	CASSPREGVGYTF	TGTGCCAGCTCACCCCGCGAGGGGGTTGGCTACACCTTC
TRBV9	TRBJ1-3	.	.	CASSVGRGWDTIYF	TGTGCCAGCAGCGTAGGCAGGGGTTGGGACACCATATATTTT
TRBV3-1/TRBV3-2	TRBJ1-1	.	.	CASRGGSTAEAFF	TGTGCCAGCAGAGGGGGTTCGACCGCTGAAGCTTTCTTT
TRBV4-1	TRBJ2-1	TRBD1	.	CASSPSGTGANEQFF	TGCGCCAGCAGCCCTTCGGGGACAGGGGCCAATGAGCAGTTCTTC
TRBV28	TRBJ2-7	.	.	CASSFGWSSEQYF	TGTGCCAGCAGTTTCGGCTGGTCCTCCGAGCAGTACTTC
TRBV6-5	TRBJ1-2	.	.	CASSYGGDRNYGYTF	TGTGCCAGCAGTTACGGAGGGGACCGTAACTATGGCTACACCTTC
TRBV6-6	TRBJ1-2	.	.	CASSYGQSSANYGYTF	TGTGCCAGCAGTTACGGACAGTCCTCAGCTAACTATGGCTACACCTTC
TRBV7-2	TRBJ2-7	.	.	CASSFGTGFGCSSYEQYF	TGTGCCAGCAGCTTCGGAACCGGGTTTGGGTGCAGCTCCTACGAGCAGTACTTC
TRBV11-3	TRBJ1-2	.	.	CASSPRQEATTSGYTF	TGTGCCAGCAGCCCAAGACAGGAAGCAACCACGAGTGGCTACACCTTC
TRBV24-1	TRBJ1-2	.	once	CATSEPTGYGYTF	TGTGCCACCAGTGAGCCTACAGGTTATGGCTACACCTTC
TRBV9	TRBJ2-2	TRBD2	.	CASSVTSGSAGELFF	TGTGCCAGCAGCGTAACTAGCGGGAGCGCCGGGGAGCTGTTTTTT
TRBV13	TRBJ2-1	.	.	CASSGRGSSSYNEQFF	TGTGCCAGCAGCGGACGGGGTTCGAGCTCCTACAATGAGCAGTTCTTC
TRBV20-1	TRBJ1-1	.	.	CSASILARRTEAFF	TGCAGTGCTAGTATACTCGCCAGGCGCACTGAAGCTTTCTTT
TRBV19	TRBJ1-2	.	.	CASSIAQGGGYTF	TGTGCCAGTAGTATAGCCCAGGGAGGTGGCTACACCTTC
TRBV5-1	TRBJ2-7	.	.	CASSLAQGSDEQYF	TGCGCCAGCAGCTTGGCTCAGGGTAGTGACGAGCAGTACTTC
TRBV20-1	TRBJ1-5	TRBD1	.	CSASWTGNQPQHF	TGCAGTGCTAGTTGGACAGGGAATCAGCCCCAGCATTTT
TRBV14	TRBJ2-1	TRBD2	.	CASSHGTSGFYNEQFF	TGTGCCAGCAGCCACGGGACTAGCGGTTTTTACAATGAGCAGTTCTTC
TRBV5-1	TRBJ1-5	TRBD1	.	CASSLGTGGQSNQPQHF	TGCGCCAGCAGCTTGGGGACAGGGGGGCAAAGCAATCAGCCCCAGCATTTT
TRBV28	TRBJ1-3	TRBD1	.	CASSLKGATGNTIYF	TGTGCCAGCAGTTTAAAGGGGGCAACTGGAAACACCATATATTTT
TRBV4-1	TRBJ1-2	.	.	CASSQGPQGTYGYTF	TGCGCCAGCAGCCAAGGCCCCCAGGGGACCTATGGCTACACCTTC
TRBV5-8	TRBJ2-6	.	.	CASSPGPANVLTF	TGTGCCAGCAGCCCCGGGCCGGCCAACGTCCTGACTTTC
TRBV18	TRBJ2-1	TRBD1	once	CASSPSGTGGDGEQFF	TGTGCCAGCTCACCATCCGGGACAGGGGGGGACGGGGAGCAGTTCTTC
TRBV3-1/TRBV3-2	TRBJ2-1	TRBD1	.	CASSTGQGPYNEQFF	TGTGCCAGCAGCACGGGACAGGGTCCTTACAATGAGCAGTTCTTC
TRBV28	TRBJ2-7	TRBD1	once	CASRQGDRDNYEQYF	TGTGCCAGCAGGCAGGGGGACAGGGACAACTACGAGCAGTACTTC
TRBV12-3/TRBV12-4	TRBJ2-1	.	.	CASSSSTREQFF	TGTGCCAGCAGTTCCTCGACTCGTGAGCAGTTCTTC
TRBV7-2	TRBJ2-7	TRBD2	.	CASSLQTSGRALLGVQYF	TGTGCCAGCAGCTTACAGACTAGCGGGAGGGCCCTTTTAGGCGTGCAGTACTTC
TRBV11-3	TRBJ2-1	TRBD2	once	CASSLGRTSFDEQFF	TGTGCCAGCAGCTTAGGACGGACTAGTTTCGATGAGCAGTTCTTC
TRBV9	TRBJ1-6	.	.	CASSVGASYNSPLHF	TGTGCCAGCAGCGTCGGGGCATCCTATAATTCACCCCTCCACTTT
TRBV12-3/TRBV12-4	TRBJ2-1	.	.	CASRYIYEQFF	TGTGCCAGCAGGTACATCTATGAGCAGTTCTTC
TRBV28	TRBJ1-4	.	once	CASSASPPGSEKLFF	TGTGCCAGCAGTGCCTCACCCCCGGGTTCTGAAAAACTGTTTTTT
TRBV14	TRBJ2-2	TRBD2	.	CASSQLGLAENTGELFF	TGTGCCAGCAGCCAACTGGGACTAGCAGAAAACACCGGGGAGCTGTTTTTT
TRBV6-5	TRBJ1-5	TRBD1	once	CASHRDRTQPQHF	TGTGCCAGCCACCGGGACAGGACCCAGCCCCAGCATTTT
TRBV9	TRBJ1-6	.	once	CASSVEGERSPLHF	TGTGCCAGCAGCGTAGAGGGGGAGCGGTCACCCCTCCACTTT
TRBV3-1/TRBV3-2	TRBJ2-1	.	.	CASSQGGVYNNEQFF	TGTGCCAGCAGCCAGGGGGGCGTGTATAACAATGAGCAGTTCTTC
TRBV15	TRBJ1-4	.	.	CATSRAGFGGRHEKLFF	TGTGCCACCAGCAGAGCCGGGTTTGGGGGGCGCCATGAAAAACTGTTTTTT
TRBV5-1	TRBJ2-7	.	.	CASSPGAYEQYF	TGCGCCAGCAGCCCCGGGGCCTACGAGCAGTACTTC
TRBV10-3	TRBJ1-1	.	.	CAISDPSPETEAFF	TGTGCCATCAGTGACCCCTCGCCGGAGACTGAAGCTTTCTTT
TRBV4-2	TRBJ2-5	.	.	CASSQDLTWKEQETQYF	TGTGCCAGCAGCCAAGATCTGACTTGGAAGGAGCAAGAGACCCAGTACTTC
TRBV2	TRBJ2-2	.	.	CASRPGPLTGELFF	TGTGCCAGCAGACCGGGACCGCTCACCGGGGAGCTGTTTTTT
TRBV28	TRBJ2-1	TRBD1	.	CASSPGQYNEQFF	TGTGCCAGCAGTCCGGGACAGTACAATGAGCAGTTCTTC
TRBV9	TRBJ1-2	.	once	CASRAGPRDYGYTF	TGTGCCAGCAGGGCGGGGCCACGAGACTATGGCTACACCTTC